These T cell receptor beta chains were read from a single sample in a study of early stage breast cancer tumors. The repertoire was sequenced with immunoSEQ multiplex PCR; TCRdb's copy has only in-frame clones and lacks some. Seen here are some 20,000 clones, 80% to 90% observed once, and the top ten hold around 1.7%. Sequenced material: blood. The receptors were sampled from a person aged 65-85 years with breast cancer. Both conserved end residues are part of each CDR3. The order of the fields is J gene, V gene, clone size, D gene, CDR3 DNA, CDR3 protein. The D gene is left open where the match is weak. The listing skips clone size in some rows; elsewhere it reads once, few, many or a size class.

j_gene: TRBJ1-1
v_gene: TRBV7-9
abundance: few
d_gene: NA
CDR3nt: TGTGCCAGCAGCTTAGGGTCATCCGGCACTGAAGCTTTCTTT
CDR3aa: CASSLGSSGTEAFF

j_gene: TRBJ1-2
v_gene: TRBV18
abundance: NA
d_gene: NA
CDR3nt: TGTGCCAGCTCCACCGGCCCAGAGGGAGGCTACACCTTC
CDR3aa: CASSTGPEGGYTF

j_gene: TRBJ2-5
v_gene: TRBV7-2
abundance: NA
d_gene: TRBD1
CDR3nt: TGTGCCAGCAGCGAGACGACAGGGGGTGGGGAGACCCAGTACTTC
CDR3aa: CASSETTGGGETQYF

j_gene: TRBJ1-5
v_gene: TRBV4-2
abundance: NA
d_gene: NA
CDR3nt: TGTGCCAGCAGCCAAGGAACGGGTTCGAATCAGCCCCAGCATTTT
CDR3aa: CASSQGTGSNQPQHF

j_gene: TRBJ1-6
v_gene: TRBV9
abundance: NA
d_gene: TRBD1
CDR3nt: TGTGCCAGCAGCCCCAGTCCCGGGACAGGGGGCGTTTCACCCCTCCACTTT
CDR3aa: CASSPSPGTGGVSPLHF

j_gene: TRBJ1-2
v_gene: TRBV7-2
abundance: NA
d_gene: NA
CDR3nt: TGTGCCAGCAGCTTAAGGCAGGTCTATGGCTACACCTTC
CDR3aa: CASSLRQVYGYTF

j_gene: TRBJ1-1
v_gene: TRBV2
abundance: NA
d_gene: NA
CDR3nt: TGTGCCAGCAGTCGACAGGAGAACACTGAAGCTTTCTTT
CDR3aa: CASSRQENTEAFF

j_gene: TRBJ2-2
v_gene: TRBV4-2
abundance: NA
d_gene: TRBD2
CDR3nt: TGTGCCAGCAGCCAAGGGACTAGCGGGGGACCCGGGGAGCTGTTTTTT
CDR3aa: CASSQGTSGGPGELFF

j_gene: TRBJ1-1
v_gene: TRBV7-9
abundance: few
d_gene: TRBD1
CDR3nt: TGTGCCAGCAGCTTTCGAGGGGGCGGCGAAGCTTTCTTT
CDR3aa: CASSFRGGGEAFF

j_gene: TRBJ1-5
v_gene: TRBV19
abundance: NA
d_gene: NA
CDR3nt: TGTGCCAGTAGTAAAGGGAGGTTTACAATTCAGCCCCAGCATTTT
CDR3aa: CASSKGRFTIQPQHF

j_gene: TRBJ2-7
v_gene: TRBV7-8
abundance: NA
d_gene: TRBD1
CDR3nt: TGTGCCACCGCCGGGACAGGGGCCTACGAGCAGTACTTC
CDR3aa: CATAGTGAYEQYF

j_gene: TRBJ2-7
v_gene: TRBV15
abundance: NA
d_gene: NA
CDR3nt: TGTGCCACCAGCAGAGACCATTACGAGCAGTACTTC
CDR3aa: CATSRDHYEQYF

j_gene: TRBJ2-5
v_gene: TRBV5-1
abundance: NA
d_gene: TRBD2
CDR3nt: TGCGCCAGCAGCCCATCAGCGGGGGGGCCTGAGACCCAGTACTTC
CDR3aa: CASSPSAGGPETQYF

j_gene: TRBJ2-1
v_gene: TRBV19
abundance: NA
d_gene: TRBD2
CDR3nt: TGTGCCAGTAGTATCTTAGCGGGGGGGTTGTCCTACAATGAGCAGTTCTTC
CDR3aa: CASSILAGGLSYNEQFF

j_gene: TRBJ1-1
v_gene: TRBV4-3
abundance: NA
d_gene: NA
CDR3nt: TGCGCCAGCAGCCAAGACCATACAGGGTGGTCGAACACTGAAGCTTTCTTT
CDR3aa: CASSQDHTGWSNTEAFF

j_gene: TRBJ2-2
v_gene: TRBV9
abundance: NA
d_gene: TRBD2
CDR3nt: TGTGCCAGCAGCGTGGGGACTAGCTACACCGGGGAGCTGTTTTTT
CDR3aa: CASSVGTSYTGELFF

j_gene: TRBJ2-7
v_gene: TRBV6-4
abundance: NA
d_gene: NA
CDR3nt: TGTGCCAGCAGTGACCAACAGGGTGGCGAGCAGTACTTC
CDR3aa: CASSDQQGGEQYF

j_gene: TRBJ1-3
v_gene: TRBV19
abundance: NA
d_gene: NA
CDR3nt: TGTGCCAATCCGCGGCAGCTCTCTGGAAACACCATATATTTT
CDR3aa: CANPRQLSGNTIYF

j_gene: TRBJ1-1
v_gene: TRBV6-1
abundance: NA
d_gene: NA
CDR3nt: TGTGCCAGCAGTCCACTTGGGGGAGGGACTGAAGCTTTCTTT
CDR3aa: CASSPLGGGTEAFF

j_gene: TRBJ2-5
v_gene: TRBV30
abundance: once
d_gene: NA
CDR3nt: TGTGCCTGGAGTAGAAGGGGGGGAGAGACCCAGTACTTC
CDR3aa: CAWSRRGGETQYF

j_gene: TRBJ1-2
v_gene: TRBV18
abundance: NA
d_gene: NA
CDR3nt: TGTGCCGGCTCACCGACCGCGGACAAGAACTATGGCTACACCTTC
CDR3aa: CAGSPTADKNYGYTF

j_gene: TRBJ1-2
v_gene: TRBV7-3
abundance: NA
d_gene: TRBD1
CDR3nt: TGTGCCAGCAGCTTAGACCTGGGACAGGGTCAGGGCTATGGCTACACCTTC
CDR3aa: CASSLDLGQGQGYGYTF

j_gene: TRBJ2-1
v_gene: TRBV6-4
abundance: NA
d_gene: TRBD2
CDR3nt: TGTGCCAGCAGAGAGACTAGCGGGGGGGCCAATGAGCAGTTCTTC
CDR3aa: CASRETSGGANEQFF

j_gene: TRBJ1-2
v_gene: TRBV13
abundance: NA
d_gene: TRBD1
CDR3nt: TGTGCCAGCAGCTGGGACAGGGGCAACTATGGCTACACCTTC
CDR3aa: CASSWDRGNYGYTF

j_gene: TRBJ2-3
v_gene: TRBV7-2
abundance: NA
d_gene: NA
CDR3nt: TGTGCCAGCAGCTATTCTGGGGGGGCTAGAGATACGCAGTATTTT
CDR3aa: CASSYSGGARDTQYF

j_gene: TRBJ2-5
v_gene: TRBV10-3
abundance: NA
d_gene: TRBD2
CDR3nt: TGTGCCATCAGTGAACCCGGGACTAGCGGGAGGGGGGAGACCCAGTACTTC
CDR3aa: CAISEPGTSGRGETQYF

j_gene: TRBJ1-1
v_gene: TRBV28
abundance: NA
d_gene: NA
CDR3nt: TGTGCCAGCAGTCGCCTGATTAAAACGGGGAGTGAAGCTTTCTTT
CDR3aa: CASSRLIKTGSEAFF

j_gene: TRBJ2-3
v_gene: TRBV9
abundance: NA
d_gene: NA
CDR3nt: TGTGCCAGCAGCGTAGTTGGAGGCACAGATACGCAGTATTTT
CDR3aa: CASSVVGGTDTQYF

j_gene: TRBJ2-1
v_gene: TRBV7-6
abundance: NA
d_gene: TRBD2
CDR3nt: TGTGCCAGCAGCGAACTAGCGGGGGGGATATACAATGAGCAGTTCTTC
CDR3aa: CASSELAGGIYNEQFF

j_gene: TRBJ2-3
v_gene: TRBV6-1
abundance: NA
d_gene: NA
CDR3nt: TGTGCCAGCAGTGAACAAGCCACAGATACGCAGTATTTT
CDR3aa: CASSEQATDTQYF

j_gene: TRBJ2-5
v_gene: TRBV5-1
abundance: NA
d_gene: TRBD1
CDR3nt: TGCGCCAGCAGCACCCGGACAGGGGGCAGCGAGACCCAGTACTTC
CDR3aa: CASSTRTGGSETQYF

j_gene: TRBJ1-2
v_gene: TRBV10-1
abundance: NA
d_gene: NA
CDR3nt: TGCGCCAGCAGTGAGTGGGGACAAGGGGGCTACACCTTC
CDR3aa: CASSEWGQGGYTF

j_gene: TRBJ2-3
v_gene: TRBV10-3
abundance: NA
d_gene: NA
CDR3nt: TGTGCCACGAGGGGAGGAGGGGGGGCTTCAGATACGCAGTATTTT
CDR3aa: CATRGGGGASDTQYF

j_gene: TRBJ2-5
v_gene: TRBV21-1
abundance: NA
d_gene: NA
CDR3nt: TGTGCCAGCAGCCGGCGCCTCGTCAGGGTGGTTGGAGAGACCCAGTACTTC
CDR3aa: CASSRRLVRVVGETQYF

j_gene: TRBJ2-7
v_gene: TRBV7-2
abundance: NA
d_gene: NA
CDR3nt: TGTGCCAGCAGCTTAGCTTCGTCGGGTCCCATAGTTGTCCACGAGCAGTACTTC
CDR3aa: CASSLASSGPIVVHEQYF

j_gene: TRBJ1-5
v_gene: TRBV19
abundance: NA
d_gene: TRBD1
CDR3nt: TGTGCTGTTGGACAGGGTTTAAATCAGCCCCAGCATTTT
CDR3aa: CAVGQGLNQPQHF

j_gene: TRBJ1-3
v_gene: TRBV5-5
abundance: few
d_gene: NA
CDR3nt: TGTGCCAGCAGCTTGGATCAGGGGGGAAACACCATATATTTT
CDR3aa: CASSLDQGGNTIYF

j_gene: TRBJ2-3
v_gene: TRBV9
abundance: NA
d_gene: NA
CDR3nt: TGTGCCAGCAGCACCCAAGAATTGAGGGGGGGCCGTGGAGATACGCAGTATTTT
CDR3aa: CASSTQELRGGRGDTQYF

j_gene: TRBJ1-6
v_gene: TRBV28
abundance: NA
d_gene: TRBD1
CDR3nt: TGTGCCACCCAGGGACAGGGAGCTTCACCCCTCCACTTT
CDR3aa: CATQGQGASPLHF

j_gene: TRBJ2-7
v_gene: TRBV5-4
abundance: NA
d_gene: TRBD1
CDR3nt: TGTGCCAGCAGCTTGCAGGGGGCAAGTGAGCAGTACTTC
CDR3aa: CASSLQGASEQYF

j_gene: TRBJ2-7
v_gene: TRBV6-1
abundance: NA
d_gene: NA
CDR3nt: TGTGCCAGCAGTGAACGGGACACTGGACGAGGGCAGTACTTC
CDR3aa: CASSERDTGRGQYF

j_gene: TRBJ2-3
v_gene: TRBV23-1
abundance: NA
d_gene: TRBD1
CDR3nt: TGCGCCAGTCCTTGGGAAGGGACAGGGGACACAGATACGCAGTATTTT
CDR3aa: CASPWEGTGDTDTQYF

j_gene: TRBJ2-5
v_gene: TRBV30
abundance: once
d_gene: NA
CDR3nt: TGTGCCTGGAGTGCCACTAAGGGGGGGGTCGGGGAGACCCAGTACTTC
CDR3aa: CAWSATKGGVGETQYF

j_gene: TRBJ1-5
v_gene: TRBV19
abundance: NA
d_gene: TRBD1
CDR3nt: TGTGCCAGCCAAGACAGGGAGGTTCAGCCCCAGCATTTT
CDR3aa: CASQDREVQPQHF

j_gene: TRBJ2-1
v_gene: TRBV7-3
abundance: NA
d_gene: NA
CDR3nt: TGTGCCAGCAGCTCCCTAAGGGGTGAGCAGTTCTTC
CDR3aa: CASSSLRGEQFF

j_gene: TRBJ1-2
v_gene: TRBV6-1
abundance: NA
d_gene: NA
CDR3nt: TGTGCCAGCAGTGTAATTGGCTACACCTTC
CDR3aa: CASSVIGYTF

j_gene: TRBJ1-4
v_gene: TRBV4-3
abundance: medium-sized
d_gene: TRBD1
CDR3nt: TGCGCCAGCAGCCAAGATGACAGGGTGGATGAAAAACTGTTTTTT
CDR3aa: CASSQDDRVDEKLFF

j_gene: TRBJ1-1
v_gene: TRBV29-1
abundance: NA
d_gene: TRBD1
CDR3nt: TGCAGCGGTGGACAGGGACGGAACACTGAAGCTTTCTTT
CDR3aa: CSGGQGRNTEAFF

j_gene: TRBJ1-5
v_gene: TRBV28
abundance: NA
d_gene: NA
CDR3nt: TGTGCCAGCAGTACCCCCCCGGCGGGTCAGCCCCAGCATTTT
CDR3aa: CASSTPPAGQPQHF